This TCR beta chain was found in a study of blood T cell repertoires in COVID-19. The overall study: Some COVID-19 samples were acute and others convalescent; all came from the United States, Italy and Spain.

Authors' analysis steps: Amplification of reference gene primers was used by the study to estimate nucleated cell counts. The method was immunoSEQ multiplex PCR; TCRdb's version includes in-frame clones alone and lacks a portion of them. V and J calls and clone size come straight from that table; D and trimming were deduced from the DNA. The sample includes 100,000 or so clones, around 79% seen only once; the top ten take 20% to 25%. Specimen: peripheral blood. The TCR originated in a man between 70 and 80 years old with active or convalescent COVID-19.

In nucleotides, the CDR3 is TGTGCCAGCAGCCCGACGACAGGGCCTGGAAACACCATATATTTT. As protein: CASSPTTGPGNTIYF. The chain recombines TRBV9 with TRBJ1-3; 7 bases fit TRBD1. The V segment lost 4 bases and the J segment 2 bases; nucleotides outside the gene matches: 6. CDR3 length equals 15 residues. Germline V CDR1 and CDR2: SGDLS, YYNGEE.